A single sample gave rise to the 27 T cell receptor beta chains below, sequenced in a study of cytomegalovirus exposure and HLA in healthy donors. 60 Vbeta and 13 Jbeta primers were used in PCR. This table comes from immunoSEQ multiplex PCR, and its TCRdb copy is limited to in-frame clones, with some not included. The sample yields fewer than 300,000 clones, roughly 85% seen once. The material sequenced was PBMCs. These receptors were obtained from a man aged 40-50 years in good health and CMV-seropositive.

The chain joins TRBV29-1 to TRBJ2-7; D possibly corresponds to TRBD1 (5 bases). The CDR3 totals 14 residues. The V end was cut by 1 base, the J end by 2 bases, with 12 bases between. CDR1 is SQVTM, CDR2 ANQGSEA, per germline. The CDR3 here is CSVEASRAPYEQYF. Written as DNA, the CDR3 is TGCAGCGTTGAAGCCTCCAGGGCCCCCTACGAGCAGTACTTC.

In nucleotides, the CDR3 is TGTGCCAGCAGTTACTCAGTAGCGGGAGGGCGTGTTGAGCAGTTCTTC. The encoded protein is CASSYSVAGGRVEQFF. V and J are TRBV6-5 and TRBJ2-1; TRBD2 matches 11 bases. After removal of 0 bases from V and 9 bases from J, the junction contained 7 bases not matched to a gene. Looked up from germline, CDR1 is MNHEY and CDR2 is SVGAGI. CDR3 length: 16 amino acids.

J is TRBJ2-5 and V is TRBV11-2; 10 nucleotides match TRBD2. CDR1 and CDR2 from the germline V gene are SGHAT and FQNNGV. The CDR3 is made up of 14 amino acids. J lost 4 bases, V lost 6 bases, and 5 bases had no gene match. The CDR3 bases are TGTGCCAGCAGGATCGTAGCGGGAGGAGAGACCCAGTACTTC. Protein: CASRIVAGGETQYF. The whole variable domain, filled in from reference TRBV11-2 and TRBJ2-5, reads EAGVAQSPRYKIIEKRQSVAFWCNPISGHATLYWYQQILGQGPKLLIQFQNNGVVDDSQLPKDRFSAERLKGVDSTLKIQPAKLEDSAVYLCASRIVAGGETQYFGPGTRLLVL.

CDR3 loop: CASSQTGTGNSPLHF. CDR3 bases: TGTGCCAGCAGTCAAACCGGGACAGGGAATTCACCCCTCCACTTT. V gene TRBV7-3 combines with J gene TRBJ1-6, with 9 positions matching TRBD1. The junction had 7 bases not matched to a gene; V was cut back by 6 bases and J by 7 bases. The CDR3 is 15 amino acids. Germline V gene lookup returns CDR1 SGHTA and CDR2 FQGTGA.

The rearrangement joins TRBV4-3 to TRBJ2-7, with D unclear. The CDR3 spans 12 residues. Germline assignment: CDR1 LGHNA and CDR2 YSLEER. V lost 3 bases and J 2 bases, leaving 5 bases between the germline ends. The CDR3 DNA follows: TGCGCCAGCAGCCAGAGCCCCTACGAGCAGTACTTC. Translation gives CASSQSPYEQYF.

The V and J genes are TRBV29-1 and TRBJ2-1; 12 bases agree with TRBD1. The CDR3 is 17 residues long. Trimming cost V 3 bases and J 2 bases; bases outside gene matches: 8. Germline-derived CDR1 and CDR2 are SQVTM and ANQGSEA. This CDR3 reads CSVDRDRGLSPYNEQFF. The CDR3 nucleotides read TGCAGCGTTGACCGGGACAGGGGGCTATCTCCCTACAATGAGCAGTTCTTC.

This clone has only one observation. The chain's CDR3 is CASSLSQGSRYGYTF. Written as DNA, the CDR3 is TGTGCCAGCAGTTTAAGTCAGGGGTCACGCTATGGCTACACCTTC. The V and J genes are TRBV28 and TRBJ1-2; weak D call: TRBD1 (6 bases). The germline V and J ends were trimmed by 2 bases and 4 bases, with 14 bases remaining between them. The CDR3 is made up of 15 amino acids. CDR1 and CDR2 from the germline V gene are MDHEN and SYDVKM.

The chain has TRBV6-4 and TRBJ1-4, with D uncertain. V was shortened by 1 base and J by 4 bases, with 4 bases between the two germline ends. The germline gives CDR1 MRHNA, CDR2 SNTAGT. This CDR3 comprises 13 residues. The chain's CDR3 is CASSDFGNEKLFF. The CDR3 DNA follows: TGTGCCAGCAGTGACTTCGGTAATGAAAAACTGTTTTTT.

This clone was counted a few times. The chain combines TRBV7-3 with TRBJ1-2, with 7 bases identical to TRBD1. Germline V lookup: CDR1 SGHTA, CDR2 FQGTGA. Trimming at V came to 5 bases and at J to 6 bases, leaving 6 bases not matched to a gene. The CDR3 runs to 13 residues. The CDR3 reads CASSTQTGNGYTF. The CDR3 nucleotides are TGTGCCAGCAGCACCCAGACAGGGAATGGCTACACCTTC.

A single count supports this clone. The V and J genes are TRBV30 and TRBJ2-5; D perhaps matches TRBD1 (6 bases). Germline V gene data show CDR1 as GTSNPN and CDR2 as SVGIG (reference sequence). The V and J ends lost 0 bases and 2 bases respectively, with 13 bases between them. The CDR3 length is 15 residues. The CDR3 loop reads CAWSVPGVIQETQYF. As DNA, the CDR3 is TGTGCCTGGAGTGTACCAGGGGTTATACAAGAGACCCAGTACTTC.

The genes are TRBV7-9 and TRBJ2-7; D perhaps matches TRBD1 (5 bases). Germline V gene sequence: CDR1 SEHNR, CDR2 FQNEAQ (reference sequence). Trimming took 1 base from V and 4 from J, leaving 11 bases between them. The CDR3 has 14 residues. CDR3: CASSLGGSGYEQYF. CDR3 in DNA: TGTGCCAGCAGCTTAGGGGGCAGTGGGTACGAGCAGTACTTC.

V gene TRBV27 combines with J gene TRBJ1-1; 8 bases are shared with TRBD1. J gave up 1 base and V 3 bases, and 4 bases lay outside the gene matches. CDR3 length: 15 amino acids. Germline CDR1 MNHEY, CDR2 SMNVEV (reference sequence). CDR3 region: CASSFSDRANTEAFF. The CDR3 DNA is TGTGCCAGCAGTTTTTCGGACAGGGCGAACACTGAAGCTTTCTTT.

V gene TRBV29-1 combines with J gene TRBJ1-2, with a weak D call TRBD1 (5 bases). V was cut by 3 bases and J by 4 bases, with 18 bases left in between. From germline, CDR1 is SQVTM and CDR2 ANQGSEA. The CDR3 is made up of 15 amino acids. CDR3 region: CSVDGFTGFGYGYTF. The CDR3 DNA reads as TGCAGCGTTGATGGGTTCACAGGTTTCGGCTATGGCTACACCTTC.

V gene TRBV6-1 combines with J gene TRBJ1-2; D is unresolved. Per the germline V gene, CDR1 is MNHNS and CDR2 is SASEGT. This CDR3 is 13 amino acids long. Trimming removed 1 base from V and 5 bases from J, with 8 bases in between. The CDR3 bases are TGTGCCAGCAGTGAAGATCACAGATATGGCTACACCTTC. Translation: CASSEDHRYGYTF.

The V and J genes are TRBV7-9 and TRBJ2-7, with 9 bases that match TRBD1. Germline loops: CDR1 SEHNR, CDR2 FQNEAQ (reference sequence). V lost 1 base to trimming and J lost 6 bases; unmatched junction nucleotides: 16. The CDR3 runs to 18 residues. This chain's CDR3 is CASSLVDYSRQGDGEQYF. The CDR3 DNA reads as TGTGCCAGCAGCTTAGTTGATTACTCCAGACAGGGGGACGGCGAGCAGTACTTC.

The V gene is TRBV7-9, the J gene TRBJ1-3; D perhaps matches TRBD1 (6 bases). This CDR3 is built from 17 residues. Trimming removed 1 base from V and 0 bases from J, with 13 bases in between. CDR1 and CDR2 (germline): SEHNR, FQNEAQ (reference sequence). CDR3 protein: CASSLVGRGPSGNTIYF. DNA of the CDR3: TGTGCCAGCAGCTTAGTGGGGCGGGGGCCCTCTGGAAACACCATATATTTT.

The chain employs TRBV27 and TRBJ2-4; D possibly corresponds to TRBD2 (6 bases). CDR1 and CDR2 from the germline V gene are MNHEY and SMNVEV (reference sequence). Trimming removed 3 bases at V and 6 bases at J, with 9 bases between. There are 13 residues in the CDR3. The CDR3 DNA sequence: TGTGCCAGCAGTTTCCGGGGGATAAACATTCAGTACTTC. Its protein product is CASSFRGINIQYF.

The V call is TRBV10-2, the J call TRBJ2-7; a weak D match, TRBD2 (5 bases). Deletions cut 9 bases from V and 0 bases from J, with 9 bases between. This CDR3 has 12 residues. Germline V lookup: CDR1 WSHSY, CDR2 SAAADI. CDR3 nucleotide sequence: TGCGCCAGTTCCGGGATCTCCTACGAGCAGTACTTC. Its protein is CASSGISYEQYF.

This chain connects TRBV27 to TRBJ2-3; 7 bases match TRBD1. With 5 bases clipped from V and 1 base from J, the junction kept 6 bases outside the gene matches. Germline CDR1 is MNHEY and CDR2 is SMNVEV (reference sequence). This CDR3 has 15 residues. CDR3 coding DNA: TGTGCCAGCAGTGCAGACAGGGATCGCACAGATACGCAGTATTTT. It encodes CASSADRDRTDTQYF.

The chain is built from TRBV20-1 and TRBJ2-7; D perhaps matches TRBD2 (5 bases). Trimming removed 6 bases at V and 3 bases at J, with 6 bases between. The CDR3 runs 10 residues. Germline loops: CDR1 DFQATT, CDR2 SNEGSKA (reference sequence). This CDR3 reads CSAGLYEQYF. The CDR3, as DNA: TGCAGTGCCGGACTCTACGAGCAGTACTTC.

The gene calls are TRBV6-6 and TRBJ1-1; no clear D. V was shortened by 5 bases and J by 1 base, with 11 bases between the two germline ends. There are 14 residues in the CDR3. Germline V CDR1 and CDR2: MNHNY, SVGAGI (reference sequence). The CDR3 sequence is CASSVAVTNTEAFF. CDR3 sequence (DNA): TGTGCCAGCAGTGTGGCCGTTACGAACACTGAAGCTTTCTTT.

V gene TRBV12-5 combines with J gene TRBJ2-1, with 16 positions matching TRBD2. Trimming took 0 bases from V and 7 from J; bases not matched to a gene: 15. CDR1 is LGHNT and CDR2 is FRNRAP in the germline V gene. This CDR3 has 21 amino acids. CDR3 amino acids: CASGLVPTGTSGRARGNEQFF. In DNA, the CDR3 is TGTGCTAGTGGTTTGGTACCGACCGGGACTAGCGGGAGGGCAAGAGGGAATGAGCAGTTCTTC.

The J gene is TRBJ2-2, the V gene TRBV5-1, with no clear D. This CDR3 comprises 16 residues. Germline V lookup: CDR1 SGHRS, CDR2 YFSETQ. V lost 4 bases to trimming and J lost 3 bases, with 16 bases between them. CDR3 region: CASSPGTSPDTGELFF. The CDR3 nucleotides are TGCGCCAGCAGCCCAGGAACAAGCCCGGACACCGGGGAGCTGTTTTTT.

This chain joins TRBV28 and TRBJ1-1; maybe TRBD1 (5 bases). CDR1 MDHEN and CDR2 SYDVKM come from the germline V gene. The CDR3 extends over 14 amino acids. The ends were cut back, 2 bases at V and 9 bases at J, with 16 bases in the middle. As DNA, the CDR3 is TGTGCCAGCAGTTTAGGGGCCACCGGGGGAAAAGCTTTCTTT. This sequence encodes CASSLGATGGKAFF.

The CDR3 loop reads CASSQGDRGGAEKLFF. The DNA of the CDR3 is TGCGCCAGCAGCCAAGGCGACAGGGGAGGGGCTGAAAAACTGTTTTTT. J is TRBJ1-4 and V is TRBV4-3, with 8 bases matching TRBD1. Germline assignment: CDR1 LGHNA and CDR2 YSLEER. The V segment lost 1 base and the J segment 7 bases; nucleotides outside the gene matches: 8. The CDR3 contains 16 residues.

The CDR3 here is CAIRGAGGETQYF. CDR3 sequence (DNA): TGTGCCATACGAGGGGCAGGGGGCGAGACCCAGTACTTC. This chain connects TRBV10-3 to TRBJ2-5; 8 bases fit TRBD1. This CDR3 is 13 amino acids long. The germline CDR1 and CDR2 sequences are ENHRY and SYGVKD. V lost 9 bases, J lost 5 bases, and 8 bases stayed unmatched.

V and J are TRBV28 and TRBJ2-7, with D maybe TRBD1 (5 bases). V was shortened by 5 bases and J by 4 bases, with 12 bases between the two germline ends. CDR1 is MDHEN and CDR2 is SYDVKM in the germline V gene. The CDR3 extends over 13 amino acids. This chain's CDR3 is CASSTDKGYEQYF. The DNA for the CDR3 is TGTGCCAGCAGTACGGACAAGGGATACGAGCAGTACTTC.